This TCR beta chain derives from a study of human T cells and chemical hapten exposure. This clonotype has ten or more counts. The study used a library that attached unique molecular identifiers to individual cDNA molecules. TCRdb reprocessed the reads via MiXCR and lists one record per CDR3 protein. Of about 120,000 distinct CDR3 sequences in the sample, 8.5% were seen once. The template was total RNA from unfractionated whole blood. Trimming removed 7 bases from V and 4 bases from J, with 14 bases in between. Per the germline V gene, CDR1 is SGHDT and CDR2 is YYEEEE. The CDR3 spans 13 residues. The sample comprised whole blood. This sequence originates from a human donor in good health. Some clones in this sample may be carry-over from other donors' samples. V usage is TRBV5-6 and J usage is TRBJ1-1; D may be TRBD1 (6 bases). In DNA, the CDR3 is TGTGCCAGCGGATGGACGGGGGCCACTGAAGCTTTCTTT. Translation: CASGWTGATEAFF.